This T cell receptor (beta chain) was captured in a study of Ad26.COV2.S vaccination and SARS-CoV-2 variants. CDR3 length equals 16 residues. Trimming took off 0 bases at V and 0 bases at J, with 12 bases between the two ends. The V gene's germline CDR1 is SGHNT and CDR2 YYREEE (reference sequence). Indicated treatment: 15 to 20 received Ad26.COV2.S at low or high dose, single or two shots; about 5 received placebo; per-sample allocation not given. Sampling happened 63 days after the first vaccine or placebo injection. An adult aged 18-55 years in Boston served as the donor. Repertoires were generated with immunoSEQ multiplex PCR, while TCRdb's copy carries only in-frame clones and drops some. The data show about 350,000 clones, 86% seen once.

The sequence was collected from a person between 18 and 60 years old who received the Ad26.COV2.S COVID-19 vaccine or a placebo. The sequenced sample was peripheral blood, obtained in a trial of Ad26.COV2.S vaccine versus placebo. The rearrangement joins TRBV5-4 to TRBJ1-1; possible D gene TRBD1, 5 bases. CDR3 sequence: CASSLGGGEMNTEAFF. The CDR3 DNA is TGTGCCAGCAGCTTGGGTGGGGGGGAAATGAACACTGAAGCTTTCTTT.